A single T cell receptor (beta chain) is shown here with its context. Profiling relied on immunoSEQ multiplex PCR, and the TCRdb table lists in-frame clones only, not all of them. This table holds approximately 82,000 clones, roughly 90% found once. The V gene lost 5 bases and the J gene lost 7 bases, with 15 bases spanning the gap. The germline gives CDR1 MNHNS, CDR2 SASEGT. The CDR3 length is 13 residues. This sample is drawn from a study of OX40 agonist ivuxolimab in advanced cancers. The sequencing used CD4+ or CD8+ T cells sorted from blood, collected in a trial of the OX40 agonist ivuxolimab. This receptor was obtained from an adult with an advanced solid tumor such as melanoma, head and neck, liver or kidney cancer. The rearrangement links TRBV6-1 to TRBJ2-7, with D possibly being TRBD1 (5 bases). CDR3 sequence (DNA): TGTGCCAGCAGTCCCGGCAGGGTGGGGGAGCAGTACTTC. Its translation is CASSPGRVGEQYF.